Listed below are T cell receptor beta chains from one sample, sequenced in a study of cytomegalovirus exposure and HLA in healthy donors. Only in-frame clones appear in the TCRdb table, and some are missing; sequencing was by immunoSEQ multiplex PCR. This sample has around 52,000 clones, with more than 85% found just once. The material sequenced was PBMCs. The receptors derive from a woman in her late teens or twenties in good health and CMV-seronegative. Each CDR3 is given without its conserved first and last residue. A D gene is named only where the DNA matches it firmly.

>.|TRBJ2-1|TRBV11-3
ASSLSGESSYNEQF
>.|TRBJ2-1|TRBV6-5
ASSYSRGYNEQF
>.|TRBJ2-1|TRBV5-5
ASTPSGTLSNEQF
>TRBD1|TRBJ1-2|TRBV5-4
ASSQLGQGVYT
>TRBD1|TRBJ1-3|TRBV9
ASSPRTGLGNTIY
>TRBD1|TRBJ2-3|TRBV7-9
ASSLDPGQESTDTQY
>TRBD2|TRBJ2-3|TRBV5-1
ASSGTSARTDTQY
>.|TRBJ2-1|TRBV7-9
ASSADRDLVNNEQF
>TRBD1|TRBJ2-2|TRBV25-1
ASSDWWTGSGAGELF
>TRBD2|TRBJ2-2|TRBV7-2
ASSSLAGGPGELF
>.|TRBJ2-7|TRBV11-2
ASSFGAGLYEQY
>.|TRBJ1-1|TRBV4-1
ASSHKPADRNTEAF
>.|TRBJ1-1|TRBV7-9
ASSLSGMETEAF
>.|TRBJ2-5|TRBV9
ASSATSGNTETQY
>TRBD2|TRBJ2-5|TRBV19
ASSRIQGGPETQY
>.|TRBJ1-1|TRBV18
ASSSRQGRADTEAF
>TRBD2|TRBJ2-1|TRBV29-1
SVVSSGGRYNEQF
>.|TRBJ1-6|TRBV7-2
ASSSFRASGSPLH
>TRBD1|TRBJ1-2|TRBV7-9
ASSLWGQNFPSYGYT
>.|TRBJ2-2|TRBV10-2
ASSGVGVNGELF
>TRBD2|TRBJ2-1|TRBV9
ASSVGNGGEQF
>.|TRBJ2-5|TRBV15
ATSRRDQETQY
>.|TRBJ2-5|TRBV7-7
ASSLSPTTETQY
>.|TRBJ1-3|TRBV6-6
ASSYSAADSGNTIY
>TRBD1|TRBJ2-3|TRBV9
ASSGPGGIKDTQY
>TRBD1|TRBJ1-2|TRBV10-3
AIGQQGAGGYT
>.|TRBJ1-2|TRBV27
ASSFQRDYGYT
>TRBD2|TRBJ2-1|TRBV2
ASSEGLAGSNEQF
>TRBD1|TRBJ1-1|TRBV29-1
SAKTGVVNTEAF
>TRBD2|TRBJ2-1|TRBV6-1
ASSEYGRRYNEQF
>TRBD1|TRBJ2-7|TRBV5-1
ASSPPRDSSYEQY
>.|TRBJ1-5|TRBV27
ATAGGINQPQH
>TRBD1|TRBJ1-1|TRBV27
ASSPIQGVNTEAF
>.|TRBJ1-6|TRBV5-6
ASSLDGRKNNSPLH
>TRBD1|TRBJ1-2|TRBV27
ASSPNRGTYGYT
>TRBD2|TRBJ2-1|TRBV9
ASSVATSRYYNEQF
>TRBD2|TRBJ2-5|TRBV9
ASSVGTSGQETQY
>.|TRBJ2-2|TRBV4-3
ASSQDPDSSNAGELF
>.|TRBJ2-5|TRBV11-2
ASNQGPEETQY